The 18 T cell receptor beta chains below all came from one sample that was sequenced in a study of blood T cell repertoires in COVID-19. Sequencing used immunoSEQ multiplex PCR; TCRdb keeps in-frame clones, though not all of them. The sample lists hundreds of thousands of clones, approximately 87% occurring once. The source material was peripheral blood. The source is a human donor in a cohort sampled during active COVID-19.

The J gene is TRBJ2-1, the V gene TRBV4-3, with 8 bases identical to TRBD2. The junction had 9 bases not matched to a gene; V was cut back by 0 bases and J by 5 bases. The CDR3 runs 17 residues. The germline V gene encodes CDR1 LGHNA and CDR2 YSLEER. The CDR3 region has the DNA TGCGCCAGCAGCCAAGATAAGGGGACTAGTTCGGACAATGAGCAGTTCTTC. Its translation is CASSQDKGTSSDNEQFF.

This chain uses TRBV18 with TRBJ1-6, with D perhaps matching TRBD1 (6 bases). Trimming stripped 3 bases from V and 0 bases from J, with 12 bases between. Germline CDR1 is KGHSH and CDR2 is LQKENI. The CDR3 extends over 17 amino acids. CDR3 residues: CASSPDSARSYNSPLHF. The CDR3 DNA reads TGTGCCAGCTCACCGGACAGCGCCCGCTCCTATAATTCACCCCTCCACTTT.

The gene calls are TRBV14 and TRBJ1-5, with TRBD1 matching over 7 bases. The length of the CDR3 is 16 residues. CDR1 SGHDN and CDR2 FVKESK come from the germline V gene. V was clipped by 4 bases and J by 4 bases; unmatched bases: 10. The CDR3 nucleotides are TGTGCCAGCAGCCTCGAGACAGGGACATTAAATCAGCCCCAGCATTTT. Amino acids: CASSLETGTLNQPQHF.

DNA for the CDR3: TGTGCCAGCAGCTTAGGACAGCCCTCTTACACCTTC. Encoded protein: CASSLGQPSYTF. The rearrangement links TRBV7-9 to TRBJ1-2; a possible D gene is TRBD1 (5 bases). From germline, CDR1 is SEHNR and CDR2 FQNEAQ (reference sequence). The CDR3 runs to 12 residues. Trimming pared 1 base from V and 11 bases from J, leaving 11 bases between. The full variable domain, completed using reference TRBV7-9 and TRBJ1-2, is DTGVSQNPRHKITKRGQNVTFRCDPISEHNRLYWYRQTLGQGPEFLTYFQNEAQLEKSRLLSDRFSAERPKGSFSTLEIQRTEQGDSAMYLCASSLGQPSYTFGSGTRLTVV.

V and J are TRBV5-1 and TRBJ1-1, with TRBD1 matching over 8 bases. The CDR3 has 15 residues. CDR1 is SGHRS, CDR2 YFSETQ, per germline. After removal of 4 bases from V and 6 bases from J, the junction contained 11 bases not matched to a gene. The CDR3 nucleotides read TGCGCCAGCAGCCAGACAGGGGCCCCAAAAGCTGAAGCTTTCTTT. Encoded protein: CASSQTGAPKAEAFF.

This chain links TRBV2 with TRBJ1-5; 9 bases match TRBD1. Germline trimming cut 6 bases from V and 2 bases from J; bases unmatched to any gene: 5. CDR1 is SNHLY and CDR2 is FYNNEI in the germline V gene. This CDR3 has 15 amino acids. The CDR3 sequence is CASSDRTGGNQPQHF. DNA of the CDR3: TGTGCCAGCAGCGACCGGACAGGGGGCAATCAGCCCCAGCATTTT.

V usage is TRBV12-3 or TRBV12-4 and J usage is TRBJ1-1; D gene unclear. V was clipped by 3 bases and J by 8 bases, with 13 bases between them. CDR3 length equals 13 residues. CDR3 DNA sequence: TGTGCCAGCAGTTTCGGGTCTGGTAGGGAAGCTTTCTTT. Amino acid sequence: CASSFGSGREAFF.

The chain is built from TRBV5-5 and TRBJ2-7; TRBD1 matches at 7 bases. The V and J ends lost 0 bases and 4 bases, in that order; junction bases with no gene match: 7. The V gene's germline CDR1 is SGHKS and CDR2 YYEKEE (reference sequence). This CDR3 contains 15 residues. CDR3 loop: CASSLEGRGMYEQYF. In DNA, the CDR3 is TGTGCCAGCAGCTTGGAGGGCAGGGGGATGTACGAGCAGTACTTC.

The J gene is TRBJ2-7, the V gene TRBV2, with TRBD1 identical over 10 bases. The CDR3 loop spans 14 amino acids. V was clipped by 6 bases and J by 0 bases; unmatched bases: 2. Looked up from germline, CDR1 is SNHLY and CDR2 is FYNNEI. The CDR3 sequence is CASRGQGTSYEQYF. The CDR3, as DNA: TGTGCCAGCAGGGGACAGGGGACCTCCTACGAGCAGTACTTC.

The rearrangement joins TRBV6-5 to TRBJ2-2; D is possibly TRBD1 (6 bases). The CDR3 is 13 amino acids. Germline-derived CDR1 and CDR2 are MNHEY and SVGAGI. V lost 6 bases and J lost 6, with 11 bases in between. DNA of the CDR3: TGTGCCAGCAGCAGCAGGGGTCCCGGGGAGCTGTTTTTT. As protein: CASSSRGPGELFF.

This clone was recorded a few times. The rearrangement joins TRBV2 to TRBJ1-1; D call uncertain. Germline V gives CDR1 SNHLY, CDR2 FYNNEI. With 3 bases removed from V and 1 base from J, the gap between germline ends came to 12 bases. The CDR3 loop spans 15 amino acids. In DNA form, the CDR3 reads TGTGCCAGCAGTGAGCGACAAAGTAAGAACACTGAAGCTTTCTTT. It specifies CASSERQSKNTEAFF. Looking up the rest from reference TRBV2 and TRBJ1-1 gives the full variable domain: EPEVTQTPSHQVTQMGQEVILRCVPISNHLYFYWYRQILGQKVEFLVSFYNNEISEKSEIFDDQFSVERPDGSNFTLKIRSTKLEDSAMYFCASSERQSKNTEAFFGQGTRLTVV.

The J gene is TRBJ2-7, the V gene TRBV2, with 8 bases identical to TRBD1. The CDR3 runs 14 residues. V shed 5 bases, J shed 6 bases, and the junction held 9 bases outside the gene matches. Germline-derived CDR1 and CDR2 are SNHLY and FYNNEI. The CDR3 sequence is CASSPTGVSGEQYF. CDR3 in DNA: TGTGCCAGCAGTCCGACAGGGGTGTCGGGCGAGCAGTACTTC. Variable domain in full (rest from reference TRBV2 and TRBJ2-7): EPEVTQTPSHQVTQMGQEVILRCVPISNHLYFYWYRQILGQKVEFLVSFYNNEISEKSEIFDDQFSVERPDGSNFTLKIRSTKLEDSAMYFCASSPTGVSGEQYFGPGTRLTVT.

This clone has just one count. The V and J genes are TRBV2 and TRBJ2-7; D remains unclear. V was trimmed by 4 bases and J by 7 bases, leaving 14 bases between them. The CDR3 is made up of 13 amino acids. CDR1 SNHLY and CDR2 FYNNEI come from the germline V gene. Here the CDR3 DNA reads TGTGCCAGCAGTGGCGTCAGCGTCTGGGAGCAGTACTTC. Protein sequence: CASSGVSVWEQYF.

The gene calls are TRBV6-5 and TRBJ1-6; TRBD1 might be the D (6 bases). V dropped 7 bases and J dropped 14 bases, with 24 bases sitting between them. The CDR3 has 15 residues. Germline V gene lookup returns CDR1 MNHEY and CDR2 SVGAGI. The CDR3 coding sequence is TGTGCCAGCAAGGCGGGATCGGCCCGGGGGGCGGCCCTCCACTTT. This codes for CASKAGSARGAALHF.

The chain recombines TRBV5-1 with TRBJ2-5; unclear D gene. Trimming removed 3 bases from V and 0 bases from J, with 6 bases in between. This CDR3 comprises 13 residues. Germline CDR1 is SGHRS and CDR2 is YFSETQ. The CDR3 sequence: CASSYSYQETQYF. The CDR3 nucleotides are TGCGCCAGCAGCTACTCCTACCAAGAGACCCAGTACTTC.

The chain recombines TRBV2 with TRBJ2-7; 12 bases are shared with TRBD1. J lost 5 bases, V lost 5 bases, and 4 bases had no gene match. This CDR3 region has 14 residues. Germline V CDR1 and CDR2: SNHLY, FYNNEI. The CDR3, as DNA: TGTGCCAGCAGTCGGGACAGGGGGCTGGACGAGCAGTACTTC. This gives the protein CASSRDRGLDEQYF.

The rearrangement links TRBV25-1 to TRBJ2-1; a weak D match, TRBD1 (5 bases). Germline V CDR1 and CDR2: MGHDK, SYGVNS. Between the trimmed V and J ends, which lost 4 bases and 5 bases, there was a span of 12 bases. The CDR3 contains 14 residues. CDR3 bases: TGTGCCAGCAGTGTGGTGGGGCTACACAATGAGCAGTTCTTC. Residues: CASSVVGLHNEQFF.

The genes are TRBV29-1 and TRBJ2-3; 10 bases align to TRBD1. Germline CDR1 SQVTM, CDR2 ANQGSEA. This CDR3 comprises 18 residues. With V trimmed by 7 bases and J by 5 bases, 21 bases remained unmatched. The CDR3 coding sequence is TGCAGCGGAAAACAACGCAGATTTAGACAGGGGGCTGGAGATACGCAGTATTTT. Translated, it gives CSGKQRRFRQGAGDTQYF.